These 9 T cell receptor beta chains were sequenced from one sample in a study of T cell responses to AZD1222 COVID-19 vaccine. Sequenced by immunoSEQ multiplex PCR; TCRdb stores in-frame clones only, minus some. The sample lists around 100,000 clones; approximately 91% were seen once. The source material was peripheral blood, sampled on day 0 of AZD1222 vaccination. The receptors shown here come from an adult in good health.

The rearrangement joins TRBV20-1 to TRBJ2-5, with unresolved D. Germline CDR1 and CDR2: DFQATT and SNEGSKA (reference sequence). V was pared by 3 bases and J by 2 bases, with 7 bases between. The CDR3 is 12 residues long. The CDR3 loop reads CSASLSQETQYF. For the CDR3, the DNA is TGCAGTGCTAGTTTGTCTCAAGAGACCCAGTACTTC.

The V call is TRBV3-1 (or the pseudogene TRBV3-2), the J call TRBJ2-1, with 8 bases aligning to TRBD2. The V gene's germline CDR1 is LGHDT and CDR2 YNNKEL (reference sequence). This CDR3 is 16 amino acids long. V trimming: 0 bases; J trimming: 5 bases; junction bases outside the gene matches: 6. In DNA form, the CDR3 reads TGTGCCAGCAGCCAAGATCGGGGGGGCGGCCACAATGAGCAGTTCTTC. Protein product: CASSQDRGGGHNEQFF.

The chain couples TRBV5-1 to TRBJ1-2; D is perhaps TRBD1 (5 bases). In germline, CDR1 is SGHRS, CDR2 YFSETQ. CDR3 length equals 14 residues. V lost 2 bases, J lost 2 bases, and 10 bases lay in between. CDR3 in amino acids: CASSFSGENYGYTF. The DNA of the CDR3 is TGCGCCAGCAGCTTTTCGGGGGAAAACTATGGCTACACCTTC.

The rearrangement links TRBV6-2 or TRBV6-3 to TRBJ2-5; the D is unclear. Per germline, CDR1 MNHEY and CDR2 SVGEGT. V was pared by 4 bases and J by 7 bases, with 10 bases between. CDR3 size: 12 residues. CDR3 residues: CASSSSWGTQYF. For the CDR3, the DNA is TGTGCCAGCAGTTCGTCCTGGGGGACCCAGTACTTC.

The V call is TRBV7-9, the J call TRBJ2-7, with 10 bases lining up with TRBD1. The CDR3 length is 15 residues. Trimming cost V 0 bases and J 2 bases; bases outside gene matches: 1. Germline loops: CDR1 SEHNR, CDR2 FQNEAQ (reference sequence). The DNA for the CDR3 is TGTGCCAGCAGCTTAGCCGGGACAGGGGCCTACGAGCAGTACTTC. Translating it yields CASSLAGTGAYEQYF.

The chain carries TRBV6-5 and TRBJ2-1; perhaps TRBD1 as D (6 bases). The V end was cut by 4 bases, the J end by 10 bases, with 11 bases between. From germline, CDR1 is MNHEY and CDR2 SVGAGI. The CDR3 consists of 12 residues. The CDR3 DNA reads as TGTGCCAGCAGTTTCGACAGGTACGAGCAGTTCTTC. It specifies CASSFDRYEQFF.

J is TRBJ2-7 and V is TRBV19, with a possible D match to TRBD2 (6 bases). Per the germline V gene, CDR1 is LNHDA and CDR2 is SQIVND (reference sequence). The CDR3 runs to 14 residues. V was cut by 5 bases and J by 3 bases, with 14 bases left in between. The CDR3 DNA reads as TGTGCCAGTAGTTTCGGGGGTCTTAGCTACGAGCAGTACTTC. Its protein is CASSFGGLSYEQYF.

The CDR3 is CASSPRTSGVTDTQYF. CDR3 DNA: TGTGCCAGCAGCCCTCGGACTAGCGGGGTGACAGATACGCAGTATTTT. This rearrangement joins TRBV6-2 or TRBV6-3 to TRBJ2-3; 12 positions match TRBD2. This CDR3 is 16 amino acids long. J lost 3 bases, V lost 6 bases, and 7 bases had no gene match. Germline V CDR1 and CDR2: MNHEY, SVGEGT.

The rearrangement links TRBV7-2 to TRBJ1-3, with 7 bases matching TRBD1. Germline values: CDR1 SGHTA, CDR2 FQGNSA. The CDR3 is made up of 16 amino acids. V lost 4 bases to trimming and J lost 2 bases; unmatched junction nucleotides: 8. The CDR3 DNA is TGTGCCAGCAGCTCCCGGACAGGCAGGGCTGGAAACACCATATATTTT. The encoded protein is CASSSRTGRAGNTIYF.